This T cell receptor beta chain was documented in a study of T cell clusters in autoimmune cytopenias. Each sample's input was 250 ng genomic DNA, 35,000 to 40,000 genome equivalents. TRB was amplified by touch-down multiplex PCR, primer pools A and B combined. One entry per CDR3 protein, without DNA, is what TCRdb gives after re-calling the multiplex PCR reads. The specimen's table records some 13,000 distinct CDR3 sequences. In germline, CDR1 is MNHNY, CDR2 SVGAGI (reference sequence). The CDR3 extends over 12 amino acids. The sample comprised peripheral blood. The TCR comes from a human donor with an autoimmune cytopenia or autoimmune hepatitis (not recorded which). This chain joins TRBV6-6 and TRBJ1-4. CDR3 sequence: CASSPVDEKLFF.